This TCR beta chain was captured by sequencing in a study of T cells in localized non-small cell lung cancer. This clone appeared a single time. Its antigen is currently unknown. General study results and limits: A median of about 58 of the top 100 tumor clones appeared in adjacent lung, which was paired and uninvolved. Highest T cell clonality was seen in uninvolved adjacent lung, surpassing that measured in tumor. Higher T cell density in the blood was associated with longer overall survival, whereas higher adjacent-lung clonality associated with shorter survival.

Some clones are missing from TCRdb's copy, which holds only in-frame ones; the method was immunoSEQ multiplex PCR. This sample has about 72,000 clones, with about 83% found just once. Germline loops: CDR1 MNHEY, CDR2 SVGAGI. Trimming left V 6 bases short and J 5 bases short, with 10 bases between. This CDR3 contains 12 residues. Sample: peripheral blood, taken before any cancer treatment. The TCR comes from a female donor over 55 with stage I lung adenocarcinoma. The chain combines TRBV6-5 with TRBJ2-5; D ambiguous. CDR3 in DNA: TGTGCCAGCAGGAACGAAGTGGAGACCCAGTACTTC. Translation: CASRNEVETQYF.